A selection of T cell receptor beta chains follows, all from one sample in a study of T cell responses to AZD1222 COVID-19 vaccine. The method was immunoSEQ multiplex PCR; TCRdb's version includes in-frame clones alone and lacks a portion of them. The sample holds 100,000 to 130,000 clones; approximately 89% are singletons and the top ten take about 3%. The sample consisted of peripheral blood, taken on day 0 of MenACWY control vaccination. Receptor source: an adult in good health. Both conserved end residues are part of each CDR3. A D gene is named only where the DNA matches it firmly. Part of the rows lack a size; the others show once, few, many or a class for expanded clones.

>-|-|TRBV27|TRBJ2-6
CASSWKGYSGANVLTF
TGTGCCAGCAGTTGGAAGGGCTACTCTGGGGCCAACGTCCTGACTTTC
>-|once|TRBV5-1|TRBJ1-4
CASSLAVGGINEKLFF
TGCGCCAGCAGCTTGGCGGTGGGGGGGATAAATGAAAAACTGTTTTTT
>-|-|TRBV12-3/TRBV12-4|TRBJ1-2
CASSLAGYGYTF
TGTGCCAGCAGTTTAGCGGGGTATGGCTACACCTTC
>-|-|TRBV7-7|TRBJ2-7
CASSPRISPAYEQYF
TGTGCTAGCAGCCCTCGCATTAGCCCAGCCTACGAGCAGTACTTC
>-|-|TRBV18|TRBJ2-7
CASSLGMEAYEQYF
TGTGCCAGCTCACTAGGGATGGAGGCCTACGAGCAGTACTTC
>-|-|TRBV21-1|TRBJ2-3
CASSKGGQGAPADTQYF
TGTGCCAGCAGCAAGGGCGGACAGGGGGCGCCCGCAGATACGCAGTATTTT
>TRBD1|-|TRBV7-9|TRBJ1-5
CASSLAETGGQPQHF
TGTGCCAGCAGCTTAGCGGAAACAGGGGGGCAGCCCCAGCATTTT
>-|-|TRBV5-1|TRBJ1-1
CASSLVTPVNTEAFF
TGCGCCAGCAGCTTGGTAACCCCTGTGAACACTGAAGCTTTCTTT
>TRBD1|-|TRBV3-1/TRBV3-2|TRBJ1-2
CASSQEGGGRGYTF
TGTGCCAGCAGCCAAGAGGGAGGGGGCCGAGGCTACACCTTC
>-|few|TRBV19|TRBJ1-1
CASRPPDNPKAFF
TGTGCCAGTCGGCCGCCGGACAATCCGAAAGCTTTCTTT
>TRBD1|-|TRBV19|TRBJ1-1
CASTDRGLDPEAFF
TGTGCCAGTACGGACAGGGGCCTCGACCCTGAAGCTTTCTTT
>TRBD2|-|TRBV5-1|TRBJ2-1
CASRSRGGAGNNEQFF
TGCGCCAGCCGATCCCGCGGGGGGGCCGGAAACAATGAGCAGTTCTTC
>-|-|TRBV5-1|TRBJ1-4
CASSLVAGSTNEKLFF
TGCGCCAGCAGCTTGGTGGCGGGATCGACTAATGAAAAACTGTTTTTT
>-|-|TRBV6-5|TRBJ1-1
CASSSPGVYTEAFF
TGTGCCAGCAGTTCCCCCGGAGTGTACACTGAAGCTTTCTTT
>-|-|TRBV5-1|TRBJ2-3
CASSLDRGTDTQYF
TGCGCCAGCAGCTTGGATAGAGGCACAGATACGCAGTATTTT
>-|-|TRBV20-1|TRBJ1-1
CSASNAGMNTEAFF
TGCAGTGCTAGTAACGCAGGGATGAACACTGAAGCTTTCTTT
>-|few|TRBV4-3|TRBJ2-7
CASSQDSTGDYEQYF
TGCGCCAGCAGCCAAGATAGCACAGGCGACTACGAGCAGTACTTC
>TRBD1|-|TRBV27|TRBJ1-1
CASSSPGQGSPEAFF
TGTGCCAGCAGTTCCCCAGGACAGGGGAGTCCGGAAGCTTTCTTT
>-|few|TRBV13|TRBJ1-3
CASSLVAGGNTIYF
TGTGCCAGCAGCTTAGTTGCGGGGGGAAACACCATATATTTT
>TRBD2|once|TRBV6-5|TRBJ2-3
CASTPFSGASDTQYF
TGTGCCAGCACCCCCTTTAGCGGGGCCTCAGATACGCAGTATTTT
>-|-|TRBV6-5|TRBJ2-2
CASRSGLGPGELFF
TGTGCCAGCAGATCGGGACTCGGGCCCGGGGAGCTGTTTTTT
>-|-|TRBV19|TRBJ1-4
CASSIKTASNEKLFF
TGTGCCAGTAGTATTAAGACAGCATCTAATGAAAAACTGTTTTTT
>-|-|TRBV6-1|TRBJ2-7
CASSEMTVTTYEQYF
TGTGCCAGCAGTGAGATGACAGTCACTACCTACGAGCAGTACTTC
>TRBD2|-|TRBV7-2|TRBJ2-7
CASSGRLAGGREQYF
TGTGCCAGCAGCGGAAGACTAGCGGGGGGGCGCGAGCAGTACTTC
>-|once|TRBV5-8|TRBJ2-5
CASSLRAVQETQYF
TGTGCCAGCAGCTTGCGGGCAGTTCAAGAGACCCAGTACTTC
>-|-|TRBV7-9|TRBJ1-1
CASSLLGDGPNTEAFF
TGTGCCAGCAGCTTATTAGGGGACGGACCGAACACTGAAGCTTTCTTT
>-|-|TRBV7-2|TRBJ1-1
CASSPGLVGAFF
TGTGCCAGCAGCCCCGGCCTGGTGGGGGCTTTCTTT
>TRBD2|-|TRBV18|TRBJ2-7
CASSPPTSGVNWDYEQYF
TGTGCCAGCTCACCACCGACTAGCGGGGTAAATTGGGACTACGAGCAGTACTTC
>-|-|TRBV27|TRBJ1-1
CASTSGSSPMTEAFF
TGTGCCAGCACCTCTGGGTCTTCACCCATGACTGAAGCTTTCTTT
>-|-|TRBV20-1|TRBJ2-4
CSASLQGRNIQYF
TGCAGTGCTAGTCTACAGGGTAGAAACATTCAGTACTTC
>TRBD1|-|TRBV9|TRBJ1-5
CASSPRGRGNQPQHF
TGTGCCAGCAGCCCCAGGGGGCGCGGCAATCAGCCCCAGCATTTT
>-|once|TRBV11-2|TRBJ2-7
CASSFGDISYEQYF
TGTGCCAGCAGCTTTGGGGACATCTCCTACGAGCAGTACTTC
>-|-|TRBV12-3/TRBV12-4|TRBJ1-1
CASFSYRYTEAFF
TGTGCCAGCTTCTCCTACCGGTACACTGAAGCTTTCTTT
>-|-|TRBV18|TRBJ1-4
CASATSSNEKLFF
TGTGCCAGCGCCACGAGCTCTAATGAAAAACTGTTTTTT
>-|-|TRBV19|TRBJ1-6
CASKETGRNSPLHF
TGTGCCAGTAAGGAGACAGGCAGGAATTCACCCCTCCACTTT
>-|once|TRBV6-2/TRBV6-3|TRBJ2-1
CASSSQRNEQFF
TGTGCCAGCAGTTCCCAAAGGAATGAGCAGTTCTTC
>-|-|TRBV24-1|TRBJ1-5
CATSGGGSSNQPQHF
TGTGCCACCAGTGGGGGGGGTTCTAGCAATCAGCCCCAGCATTTT
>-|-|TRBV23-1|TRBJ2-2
CASSQPFDRTGQPGELFF
TGCGCCAGCAGTCAACCATTCGACCGCACGGGTCAACCCGGGGAGCTGTTTTTT
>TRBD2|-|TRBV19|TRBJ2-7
CASRGLAGPYEQYF
TGTGCCAGTAGAGGACTAGCGGGGCCCTACGAGCAGTACTTC
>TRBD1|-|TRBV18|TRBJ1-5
CASSNRPDRGYSNQPQHF
TGTGCCAGCTCAAATAGACCGGACAGGGGTTATAGCAATCAGCCCCAGCATTTT
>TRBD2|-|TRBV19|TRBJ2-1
CASMSGAYNEQFF
TGTGCCAGTATGAGCGGGGCATACAATGAGCAGTTCTTC
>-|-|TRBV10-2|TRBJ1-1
CASSESSWGAMNTEAFF
TGCGCCAGCAGTGAGTCGAGTTGGGGGGCTATGAACACTGAAGCTTTCTTT
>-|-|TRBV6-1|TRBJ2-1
CASSEVDRTYNEQFF
TGTGCCAGCAGTGAAGTTGACAGAACCTACAATGAGCAGTTCTTC
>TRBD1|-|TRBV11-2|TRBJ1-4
CASTIGQGGEKLFF
TGTGCCAGCACCATAGGACAGGGCGGTGAAAAACTGTTTTTT
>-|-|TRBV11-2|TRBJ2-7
CASSLRSLSYEQYF
TGTGCCAGCAGCTTGCGTTCCCTCTCCTACGAGCAGTACTTC
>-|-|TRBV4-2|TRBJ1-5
CASSRTGGDDQPQHF
TGTGCCAGCAGCCGTACGGGAGGGGACGACCAGCCCCAGCATTTT
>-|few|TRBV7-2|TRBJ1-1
CASSSTGTSTEAFF
TGTGCCAGCAGCTCAACCGGGACCTCCACTGAAGCTTTCTTT
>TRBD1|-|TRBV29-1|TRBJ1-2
CSAGTGKIYGYTF
TGCAGCGCTGGGACAGGGAAGATCTATGGCTACACCTTC
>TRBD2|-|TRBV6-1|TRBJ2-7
CASSEGGGSYEQYF
TGTGCCAGCAGTGAAGGCGGGGGGTCCTACGAGCAGTACTTC
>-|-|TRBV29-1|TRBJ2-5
CSGGQGQETQYF
TGCAGCGGGGGGCAAGGGCAAGAGACCCAGTACTTC
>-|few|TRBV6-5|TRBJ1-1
CASSRFNTEAFF
TGTGCCAGCAGTCGCTTCAACACTGAAGCTTTCTTT
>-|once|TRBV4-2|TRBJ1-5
CASSQSSGLTGGNQPQHF
TGTGCCAGCAGCCAAAGTTCGGGCCTCACGGGGGGCAATCAGCCCCAGCATTTT
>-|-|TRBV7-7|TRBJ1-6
CASSSSGGSPLHF
TGTGCCAGCAGCTCAAGCGGGGGTTCACCCCTCCACTTT
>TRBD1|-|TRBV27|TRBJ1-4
CASSLQGAVGKLFF
TGTGCCAGCAGCCTCCAGGGGGCCGTCGGAAAACTGTTTTTT